The source of this T cell receptor beta chain is a study of Ad26.COV2.S vaccination and SARS-CoV-2 variants. The CDR3 sequence is 14 residues long. The germline gives CDR1 SNHLY, CDR2 FYNNEI. Assay used: immunoSEQ multiplex PCR; TCRdb lists only in-frame clones, some missing. The sample holds over 400,000 clones, roughly 89% seen once. This clone was counted only a few times. Germline is not matched at one junction end, which may reflect a read error. Indicated treatment: about 20 received Ad26.COV2.S at low or high dose, single or two shots; about 5 received placebo; per-sample allocation not given. The investigators took samples on day 63 after the first vaccine or placebo injection.

The V and J genes are TRBV2 and TRBJ1-2; the match to TRBD1 covers 8 bases. The clonotype was recovered from a person aged 18-60 years who received the Ad26.COV2.S COVID-19 vaccine or a placebo. Sequencing was performed on peripheral blood, taken in a trial of Ad26.COV2.S vaccine versus placebo. This CDR3 reads CASNEQGANYGYTF. CDR3 in DNA: TGTGCCAGCAATGAACAGGGGGCTAACTATGGCTACACCTTC.